This T cell receptor (beta chain) originates from a study of blood T cell repertoires in COVID-19. Looking at the study overall: The samples span acute and convalescent COVID-19 from the United States, Italy and Spain.

This clone has only a few counts. Authors' analysis steps: Quantification of nucleated cells was approximated via reference gene primer amplification. Clones were read by immunoSEQ multiplex PCR, and TCRdb kept only the in-frame ones, dropping some. Clone size and V and J calls were adopted from that table, with D and trimming inferred from the DNA. The sample consists of 200,000 to 300,000 clones, about 91% of them appearing once. Those enrolled, adults aged 18 to 89 years, came from about 24 US areas. This CDR3 contains 16 residues. J was trimmed by 7 bases and V by 7 bases; bases with no gene match: 19. From germline, CDR1 is SGHDT and CDR2 YYEEEE.

The origin of this receptor is a woman in her thirties or forties with acute COVID-19. Sequenced: PBMCs or T cells enriched from blood (not recorded which). The genes are TRBV5-6 and TRBJ2-7; the match to TRBD2 covers 8 bases. The CDR3 spells CASCRRRTGTSGEQYV. The CDR3 bases are TGTGCCAGCTGCAGACGCCGCACGGGGACTAGTGGAGAGCAGTACGTC.